This entry features one TCR beta chain sequence. Sequencing was performed with immunoSEQ multiplex PCR; in TCRdb, only in-frame clones are kept and a portion is missing. The repertoire holds about 60,000 clones, with approximately 78% as singletons. The sample is drawn from a study of blood T cell repertoires in COVID-19. Trimming left V 5 bases short and J 3 bases short, with 10 bases between. Germline values: CDR1 LNHDA, CDR2 SQIVND (reference sequence). This CDR3 has 13 residues. The rearrangement uses TRBV19 and TRBJ1-2, with D possibly TRBD1 on 6 matching bases. This TCR derives from an elderly man with acute or convalescent COVID-19. Specimen: peripheral blood. The CDR3 sequence: CASSSTGYYGYTF. Written as DNA, the CDR3 is TGTGCCAGTAGTTCCACAGGGTACTATGGCTACACCTTC.